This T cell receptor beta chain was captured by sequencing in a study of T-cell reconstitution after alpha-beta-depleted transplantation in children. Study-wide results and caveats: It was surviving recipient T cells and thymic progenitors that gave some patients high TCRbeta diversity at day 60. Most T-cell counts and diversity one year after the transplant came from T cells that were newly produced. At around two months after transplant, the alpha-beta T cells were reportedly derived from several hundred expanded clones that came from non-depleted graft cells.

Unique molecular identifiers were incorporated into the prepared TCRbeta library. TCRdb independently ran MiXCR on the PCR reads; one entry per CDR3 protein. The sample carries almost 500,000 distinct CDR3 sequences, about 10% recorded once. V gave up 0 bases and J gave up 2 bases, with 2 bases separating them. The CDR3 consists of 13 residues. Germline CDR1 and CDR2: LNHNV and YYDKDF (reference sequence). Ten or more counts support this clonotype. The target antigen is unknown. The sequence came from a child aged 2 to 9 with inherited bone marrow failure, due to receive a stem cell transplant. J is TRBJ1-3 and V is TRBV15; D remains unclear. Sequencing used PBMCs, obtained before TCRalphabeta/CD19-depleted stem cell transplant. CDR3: CATSRDPGNTIYF. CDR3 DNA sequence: TGTGCCACCAGCAGAGATCCTGGAAACACCATATATTTT.